This entry concerns a single T cell receptor beta chain. The source of the sample is a study of T cell repertoires in cytomegalovirus infection. Study information: CMV infection together with matching HLA type was indicated by public TCR beta signatures.

TCRdb re-called the reads with MiXCR, one entry per CDR3 protein. Of fewer than 700,000 distinct CDR3 sequences listed, approximately 25% were seen once; the top ten hold less than 10%. Between the trimmed V and J ends, which lost 0 bases and 3 bases, there was a span of 10 bases. The CDR3 consists of 15 residues. Per the germline V gene, CDR1 is SGHDT and CDR2 is YYEEEE. This chain links TRBV5-6 with TRBJ2-1; D gene unclear. The source is a human donor in good health (CMV status not recorded). Some clones in this sample may be carry-over from other donors' samples. Sequenced: CD8+ T cells from PBMCs. CDR3 coding DNA: TGTGCCAGCAGCTTGGAAGTCGCAGTCTACAATGAGCAGTTCTTC. Translating it yields CASSLEVAVYNEQFF.